A single T cell receptor (beta chain) is shown here with its context. Clones were sequenced by immunoSEQ multiplex PCR, and TCRdb holds only the in-frame ones, with some missing. In the table there are 90,000 to 100,000 clones, over 70% of which are singletons. This sample was included in a study of blood T cell repertoires in COVID-19. Study overall: PBMCs, B-cell-depleted T cells, or T cells were the source of the cDNA or gDNA that made up the material.

Germline CDR1 reads SNHLY; CDR2 reads FYNNEI. Between the trimmed V and J ends, which lost 6 bases and 5 bases, there was a span of 19 bases. CDR3 length: 15 amino acids. This rearrangement joins TRBV2 to TRBJ1-1; possibly TRBD1 for D (5 bases). This TCR came from an elderly woman with acute or convalescent COVID-19. The sample consisted of peripheral blood. CDR3 DNA: TGTGCCAGCAGCCCAAGAGTTAGGGGAGGGACTGAAGCTTTCTTT. The encoded protein is CASSPRVRGGTEAFF.